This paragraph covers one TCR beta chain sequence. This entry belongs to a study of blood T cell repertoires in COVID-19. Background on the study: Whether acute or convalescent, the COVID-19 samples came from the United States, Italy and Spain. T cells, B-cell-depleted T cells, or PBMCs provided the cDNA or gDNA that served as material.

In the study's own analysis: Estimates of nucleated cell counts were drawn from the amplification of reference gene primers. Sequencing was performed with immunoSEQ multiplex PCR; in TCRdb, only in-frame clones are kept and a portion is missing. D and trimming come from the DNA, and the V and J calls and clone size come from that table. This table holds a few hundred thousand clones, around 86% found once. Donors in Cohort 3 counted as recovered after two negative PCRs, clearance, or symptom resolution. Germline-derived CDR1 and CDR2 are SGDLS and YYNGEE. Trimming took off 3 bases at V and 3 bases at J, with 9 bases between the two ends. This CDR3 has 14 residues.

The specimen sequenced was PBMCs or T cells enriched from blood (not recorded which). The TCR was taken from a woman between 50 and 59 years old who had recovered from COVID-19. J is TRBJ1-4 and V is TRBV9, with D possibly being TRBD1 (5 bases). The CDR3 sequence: CASSGAGPNEKLFF. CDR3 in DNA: TGTGCCAGCAGCGGAGCAGGGCCTAATGAAAAACTGTTTTTT.